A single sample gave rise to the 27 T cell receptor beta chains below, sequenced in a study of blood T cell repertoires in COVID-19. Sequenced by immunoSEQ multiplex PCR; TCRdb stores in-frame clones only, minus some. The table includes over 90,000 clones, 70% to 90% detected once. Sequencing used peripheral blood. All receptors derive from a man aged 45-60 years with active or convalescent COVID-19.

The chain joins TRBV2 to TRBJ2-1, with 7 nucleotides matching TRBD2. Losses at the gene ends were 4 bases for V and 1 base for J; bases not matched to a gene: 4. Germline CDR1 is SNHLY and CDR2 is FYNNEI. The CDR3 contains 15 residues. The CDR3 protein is CASSAERGSYNEQFF. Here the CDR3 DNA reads TGTGCCAGCAGTGCTGAGCGGGGTTCCTACAATGAGCAGTTCTTC.

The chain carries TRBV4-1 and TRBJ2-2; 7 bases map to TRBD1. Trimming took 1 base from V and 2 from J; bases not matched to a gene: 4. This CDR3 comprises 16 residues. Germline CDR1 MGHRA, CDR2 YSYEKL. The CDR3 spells CASSQGNRGNTGELFF. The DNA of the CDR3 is TGCGCCAGCAGCCAAGGTAACAGGGGAAACACCGGGGAGCTGTTTTTT.

CDR3 in amino acids: CASGGGPSTEAFF. In nucleotides, the CDR3 is TGTGCCAGCGGGGGGGGACCCTCCACTGAAGCTTTCTTT. The genes are TRBV28 and TRBJ1-1; possible D gene TRBD1, 5 bases. V was shortened by 8 bases and J by 4 bases, with 14 bases between the two germline ends. Germline V gives CDR1 MDHEN, CDR2 SYDVKM. The CDR3 extends over 13 amino acids.

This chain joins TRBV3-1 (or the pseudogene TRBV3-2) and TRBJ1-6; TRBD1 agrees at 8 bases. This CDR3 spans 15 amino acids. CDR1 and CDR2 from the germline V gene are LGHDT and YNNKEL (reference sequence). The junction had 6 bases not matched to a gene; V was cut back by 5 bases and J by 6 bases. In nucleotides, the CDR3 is TGTGCCAGCAGCGAAGGACAGGGCCTTAATTCACCCCTCCACTTT. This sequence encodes CASSEGQGLNSPLHF.

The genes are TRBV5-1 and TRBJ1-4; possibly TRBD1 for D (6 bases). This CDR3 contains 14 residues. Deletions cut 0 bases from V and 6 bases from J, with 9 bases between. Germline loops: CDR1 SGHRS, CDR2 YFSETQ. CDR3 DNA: TGCGCCAGCAGCTTGGGAGGGGGTTATGAAAAACTGTTTTTT. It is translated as CASSLGGGYEKLFF.

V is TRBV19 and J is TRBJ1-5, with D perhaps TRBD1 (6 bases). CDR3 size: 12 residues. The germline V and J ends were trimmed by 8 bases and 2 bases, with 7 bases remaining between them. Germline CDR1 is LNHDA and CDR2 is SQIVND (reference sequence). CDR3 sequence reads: CASSGGNQPQHF. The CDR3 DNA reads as TGTGCCAGTTCAGGGGGCAATCAGCCCCAGCATTTT.

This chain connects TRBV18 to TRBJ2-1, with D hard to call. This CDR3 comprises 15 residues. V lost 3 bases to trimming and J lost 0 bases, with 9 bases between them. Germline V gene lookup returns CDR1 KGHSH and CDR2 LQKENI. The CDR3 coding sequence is TGTGCCAGCTCACCTGAGCGCCACTCCTACAATGAGCAGTTCTTC. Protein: CASSPERHSYNEQFF. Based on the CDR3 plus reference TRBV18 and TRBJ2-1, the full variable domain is NAGVMQNPRHLVRRRGQEARLRCSPMKGHSHVYWYRQLPEEGLKFMVYLQKENIIDESGMPKERFSAEFPKEGPSILRIQQVVRGDSAAYFCASSPERHSYNEQFFGPGTRLTVL.

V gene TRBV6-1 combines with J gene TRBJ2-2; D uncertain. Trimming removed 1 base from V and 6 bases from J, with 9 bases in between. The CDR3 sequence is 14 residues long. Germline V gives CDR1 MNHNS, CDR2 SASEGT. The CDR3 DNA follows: TGTGCCAGCAGTGAAGGTCAGGCCCCCGGGGAGCTGTTTTTT. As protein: CASSEGQAPGELFF.

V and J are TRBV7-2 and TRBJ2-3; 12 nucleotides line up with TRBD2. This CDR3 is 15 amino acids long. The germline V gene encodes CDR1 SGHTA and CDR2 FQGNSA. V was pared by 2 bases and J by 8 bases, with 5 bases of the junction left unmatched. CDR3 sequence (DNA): TGTGCCAGCAGCTTATCTAGCGGGGGGGAGAGTACGCAGTATTTT. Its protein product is CASSLSSGGESTQYF.

This chain's CDR3 is CASSPGLAGGLLLDTQYF. For the CDR3, the DNA is TGCGCCAGCAGTCCGGGACTAGCGGGGGGGCTTTTATTAGATACGCAGTATTTT. V gene TRBV4-1 combines with J gene TRBJ2-3, with TRBD2 matching 16 bases. CDR1 is MGHRA, CDR2 YSYEKL, per germline. The CDR3 is 18 residues long. J was trimmed by 5 bases and V by 6 bases; bases with no gene match: 11.

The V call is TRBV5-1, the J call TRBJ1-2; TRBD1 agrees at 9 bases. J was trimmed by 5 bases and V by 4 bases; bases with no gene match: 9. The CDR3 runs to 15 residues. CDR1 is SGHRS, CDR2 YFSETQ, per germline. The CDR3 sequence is CASSQTGGESYGYTF. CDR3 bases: TGCGCCAGCAGCCAGACAGGGGGAGAATCGTATGGCTACACCTTC.

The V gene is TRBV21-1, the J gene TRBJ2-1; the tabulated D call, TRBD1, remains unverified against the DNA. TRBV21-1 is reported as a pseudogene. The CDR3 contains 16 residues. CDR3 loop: CASIVSSRIGAGAGFF. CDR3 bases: TGTGCCAGCATCGTATCGTCCCGTATCGGCGCAGGGGCGGGGTTCTTC.

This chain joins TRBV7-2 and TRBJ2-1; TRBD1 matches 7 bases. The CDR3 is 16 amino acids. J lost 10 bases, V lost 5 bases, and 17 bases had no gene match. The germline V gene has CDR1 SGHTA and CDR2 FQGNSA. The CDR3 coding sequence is TGTGCCAGCAGCCCACGACAGGGAACTGAAAAATGGGAGCAGTTCTTC. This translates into CASSPRQGTEKWEQFF.

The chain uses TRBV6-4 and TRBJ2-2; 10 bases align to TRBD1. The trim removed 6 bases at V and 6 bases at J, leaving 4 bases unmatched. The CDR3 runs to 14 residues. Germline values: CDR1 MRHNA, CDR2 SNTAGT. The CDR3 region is CASSGQGGSGELFF. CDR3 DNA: TGTGCCAGCAGCGGACAGGGGGGTTCCGGGGAGCTGTTTTTT.

The CDR3, as DNA: TGTGCCAGCAGCCCAAGACAGGGGCCTTACTATGGCTACACCTTC. Residues: CASSPRQGPYYGYTF. The J gene is TRBJ1-2, the V gene TRBV27; 8 bases fit TRBD1. Germline V CDR1 and CDR2: MNHEY, SMNVEV (reference sequence). Losses at the gene ends were 6 bases for V and 3 bases for J; bases not matched to a gene: 9. The length of the CDR3 is 15 residues.

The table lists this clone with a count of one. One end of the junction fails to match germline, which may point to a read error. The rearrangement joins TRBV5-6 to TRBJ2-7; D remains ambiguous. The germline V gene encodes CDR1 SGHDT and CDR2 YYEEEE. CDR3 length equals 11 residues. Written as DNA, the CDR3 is TGTGCCAGCAGCTTGGGTCCCTCAATAGAATTC. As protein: CASSLGPSIEF.

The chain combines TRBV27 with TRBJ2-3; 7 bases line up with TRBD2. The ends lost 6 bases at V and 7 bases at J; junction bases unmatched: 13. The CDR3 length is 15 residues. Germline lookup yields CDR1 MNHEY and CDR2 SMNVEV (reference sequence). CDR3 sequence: CASRAGGASGYTQYF. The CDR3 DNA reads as TGTGCCAGCAGGGCAGGAGGTGCTAGCGGATATACGCAGTATTTT.

The chain's CDR3 is CAISDRDRDTEAFF. The CDR3 coding sequence is TGTGCCATCAGTGACCGGGACAGGGACACTGAAGCTTTCTTT. This chain connects TRBV10-3 to TRBJ1-1; 9 bases are a match to TRBD1. Trimming took 3 bases from V and 3 from J; bases not matched to a gene: 2. This CDR3 spans 14 amino acids. Germline lookup yields CDR1 ENHRY and CDR2 SYGVKD.

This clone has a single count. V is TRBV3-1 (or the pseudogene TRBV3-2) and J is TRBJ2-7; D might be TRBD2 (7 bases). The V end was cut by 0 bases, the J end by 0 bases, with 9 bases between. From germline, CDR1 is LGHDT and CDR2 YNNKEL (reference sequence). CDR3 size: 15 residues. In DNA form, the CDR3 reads TGTGCCAGCAGCCAAGAGCGGGGGCCCTCCTACGAGCAGTACTTC. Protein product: CASSQERGPSYEQYF.

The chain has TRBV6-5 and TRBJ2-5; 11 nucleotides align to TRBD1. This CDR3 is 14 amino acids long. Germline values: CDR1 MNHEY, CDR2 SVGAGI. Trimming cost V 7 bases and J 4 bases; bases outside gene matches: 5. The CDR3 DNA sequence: TGTGCCAGCACTGGACAGGGGGCCGGAGAGACCCAGTACTTC. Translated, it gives CASTGQGAGETQYF.

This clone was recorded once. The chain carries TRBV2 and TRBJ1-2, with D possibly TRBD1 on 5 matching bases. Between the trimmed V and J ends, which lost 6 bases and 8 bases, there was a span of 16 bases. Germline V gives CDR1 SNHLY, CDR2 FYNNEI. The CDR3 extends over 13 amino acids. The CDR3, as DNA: TGTGCCAGCAGCCTTCCACAGGAATCCGGCTACACCTTC. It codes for CASSLPQESGYTF.

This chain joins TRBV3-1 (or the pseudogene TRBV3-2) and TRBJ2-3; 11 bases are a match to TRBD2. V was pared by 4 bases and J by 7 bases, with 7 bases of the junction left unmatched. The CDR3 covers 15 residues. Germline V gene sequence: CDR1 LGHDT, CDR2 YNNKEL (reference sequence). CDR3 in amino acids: CASSRSGLAGYTQYF. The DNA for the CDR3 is TGTGCCAGCAGCCGATCCGGACTAGCGGGTTATACGCAGTATTTT.

Written as DNA, the CDR3 is TGTGCCAGCAGCACGGGGACAGGGGACGAGCAGTACTTC. This sequence encodes CASSTGTGDEQYF. The chain recombines TRBV5-4 with TRBJ2-7, with TRBD1 matching over 10 bases. Germline trimming cut 4 bases from V and 5 bases from J; bases unmatched to any gene: 3. Germline V gene lookup returns CDR1 SGHNT and CDR2 YYREEE (reference sequence). This CDR3 has 13 residues.

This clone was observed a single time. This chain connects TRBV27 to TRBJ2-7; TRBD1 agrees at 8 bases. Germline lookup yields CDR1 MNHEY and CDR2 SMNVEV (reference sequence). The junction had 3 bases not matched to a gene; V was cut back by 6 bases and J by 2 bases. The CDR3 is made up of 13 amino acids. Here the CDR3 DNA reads TGTGCCAGCAGAAAACAGGGGGCCTACGAGCAGTACTTC. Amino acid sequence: CASRKQGAYEQYF.

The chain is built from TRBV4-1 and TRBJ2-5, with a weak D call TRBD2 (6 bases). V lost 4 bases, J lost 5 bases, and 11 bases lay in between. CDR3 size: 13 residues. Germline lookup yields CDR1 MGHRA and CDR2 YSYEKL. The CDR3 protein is CASSRLVTETQYF. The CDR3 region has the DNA TGCGCCAGCAGCCGACTAGTGACGGAGACCCAGTACTTC.

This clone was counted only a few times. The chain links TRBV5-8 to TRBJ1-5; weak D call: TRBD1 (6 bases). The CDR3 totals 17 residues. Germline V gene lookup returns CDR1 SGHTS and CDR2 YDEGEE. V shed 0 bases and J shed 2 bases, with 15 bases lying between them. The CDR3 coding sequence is TGTGCCAGCAGCTTGGAGGGGGGGGAACGGGGCAATCAGCCCCAGCATTTT. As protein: CASSLEGGERGNQPQHF.

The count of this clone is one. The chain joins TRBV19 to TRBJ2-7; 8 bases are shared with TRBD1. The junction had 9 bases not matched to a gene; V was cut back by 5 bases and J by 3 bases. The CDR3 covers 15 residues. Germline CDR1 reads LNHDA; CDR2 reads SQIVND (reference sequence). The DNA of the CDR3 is TGTGCCAGTAGTTTTTGGGACAGGTCCCGCTACGAGCAGTACTTC. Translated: CASSFWDRSRYEQYF.